What follows describes a single TCR beta chain. Living in about two dozen US areas, the participants were between 18 and 89 years of age. Recovered status in Cohort 3 required two negative PCRs, clearance, or symptom resolution. This entry is derived from a study of blood T cell repertoires in COVID-19. Study summary: Sample material is recorded as cDNA or gDNA derived from T cells, B-cell-depleted T cells, or PBMCs.

This CDR3 spans 13 amino acids. Trimming left V 5 bases short and J 6 bases short, with 14 bases between. Germline CDR1 is SGHVS and CDR2 is FQNEAQ. In the original workflow: Counts of nucleated cells, estimated from reference gene primer amplification, were obtained. Sequencing was performed with immunoSEQ multiplex PCR; in TCRdb, only in-frame clones are kept and a portion is missing. That table furnishes V, J and clone size, whereas the DNA furnished D and trimming. This sample yields 390,000 or so clones, of which around 87% are seen a single time; approximately 1% belongs to the top ten. This sequence originates from a man aged 18-30 years who had recovered from COVID-19. The specimen sequenced was PBMCs or T cells enriched from blood (not recorded which). J is TRBJ2-7 and V is TRBV7-8; possibly TRBD1 for D (6 bases). The CDR3 loop is CASSPYRVAEQYF. CDR3 DNA sequence: TGTGCCAGCAGCCCCTACAGGGTCGCCGAGCAGTACTTC.